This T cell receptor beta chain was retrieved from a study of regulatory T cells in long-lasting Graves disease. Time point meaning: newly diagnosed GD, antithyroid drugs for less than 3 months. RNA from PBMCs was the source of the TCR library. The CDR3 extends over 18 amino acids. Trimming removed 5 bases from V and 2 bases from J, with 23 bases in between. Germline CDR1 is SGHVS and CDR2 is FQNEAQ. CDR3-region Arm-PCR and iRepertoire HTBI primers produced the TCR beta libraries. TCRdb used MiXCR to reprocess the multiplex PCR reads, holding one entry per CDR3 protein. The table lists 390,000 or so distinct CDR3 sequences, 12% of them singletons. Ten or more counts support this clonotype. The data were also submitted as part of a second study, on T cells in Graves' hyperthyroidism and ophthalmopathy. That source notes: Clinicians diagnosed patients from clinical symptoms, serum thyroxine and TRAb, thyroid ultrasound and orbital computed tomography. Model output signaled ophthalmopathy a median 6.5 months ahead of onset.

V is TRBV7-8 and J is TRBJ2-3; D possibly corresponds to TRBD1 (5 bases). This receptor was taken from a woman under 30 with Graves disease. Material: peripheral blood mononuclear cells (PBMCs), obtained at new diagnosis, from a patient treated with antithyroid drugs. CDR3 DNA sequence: TGTGCCAGCAGCCAAATTGGGCTTTGGACATCACCCACAGATACGCAGTATTTT. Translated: CASSQIGLWTSPTDTQYF. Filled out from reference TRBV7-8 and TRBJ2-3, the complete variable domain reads GAGVSQSPRYKVAKRGQDVALRCDPISGHVSLFWYQQALGQGPEFLTYFQNEAQLDKSGLPSDRFFAERPEGSVSTLKIQRTQQEDSAVYLCASSQIGLWTSPTDTQYFGPGTRLTVL.